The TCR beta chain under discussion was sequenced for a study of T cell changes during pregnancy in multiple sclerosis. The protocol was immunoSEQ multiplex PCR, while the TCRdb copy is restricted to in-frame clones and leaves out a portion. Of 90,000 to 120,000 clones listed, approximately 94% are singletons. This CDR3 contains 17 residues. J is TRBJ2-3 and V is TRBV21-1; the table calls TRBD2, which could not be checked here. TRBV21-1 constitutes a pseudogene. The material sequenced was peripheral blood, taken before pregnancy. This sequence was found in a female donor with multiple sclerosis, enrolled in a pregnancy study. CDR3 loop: CASSTGTSGRGTDTQYF. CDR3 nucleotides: TGTGCCAGCAGCACCGGGACTAGCGGGAGGGGAACAGATACGCAGTATTTT.